Listed below are T cell receptor beta chains from one sample, sequenced in a study of control samples from healthy donors and cancer patients. Sequencing used immunoSEQ multiplex PCR; TCRdb keeps in-frame clones, though not all of them. The top ten hold about 1.5% of the sample, which has 190,000 or so clones, about 93% seen once. The sequenced sample was blood. The receptors shown here come from a young man in good health. CDR3s include the opening cysteine and the closing phenylalanine or tryptophan. Clone size, where shown, is once, few, many, or a class for clones that have expanded.

j_gene,abundance,v_gene,CDR3aa
TRBJ1-1,NA,TRBV21-1,CASSKVRDMGAAEAFF
TRBJ2-4,NA,TRBV10-1,CASSELVTEAKNIQYF
TRBJ2-5,NA,TRBV6-1,CASSEAQTGFFQETQYF
TRBJ1-1,NA,TRBV9,CASTSGRDTEAFF
TRBJ1-6,NA,TRBV19,CASSSTVYNSPLHF
TRBJ1-5,few,TRBV2,CASSENPGRGPIGSNQPQHF
TRBJ1-5,NA,TRBV7-2,CASSLRTEPQHF
TRBJ2-3,NA,TRBV5-1,CASSLVPPGTTSTDTQYF
TRBJ2-1,NA,TRBV19,CASSIRTSGGGYNEQFF
TRBJ1-6,NA,TRBV30,CAYAGTGGSPLHF
TRBJ2-7,NA,TRBV24-1,CATSGFPFYEQYF
TRBJ2-7,NA,TRBV18,CASSPPRGQGATYEQYF
TRBJ2-3,NA,TRBV7-3,CASSLGHTDTQYF
TRBJ2-5,NA,TRBV6-1,CASSERWDNQETQYF
TRBJ1-5,once,TRBV11-2,CASSLGRFSNQPQHF
TRBJ2-1,NA,TRBV30,CAWRGGSYNEQFF
TRBJ1-2,NA,TRBV12-3/TRBV12-4,CASSLGGDYGYTF
TRBJ1-4,once,TRBV2,CASQGTGDEKLFF
TRBJ2-7,NA,TRBV7-3,CASSSDFGDRRSSGGATYEQYF
TRBJ2-5,NA,TRBV3-1/TRBV3-2,CASSPGGTGGQETQYF
TRBJ2-7,NA,TRBV2,CASSWGQAEQYF
TRBJ2-3,NA,TRBV2,CASSGQGADTQYF
TRBJ2-5,NA,TRBV6-1,CASSEGSQETQYF
TRBJ1-4,NA,TRBV2,CASSGDRNEKLFF
TRBJ2-3,NA,TRBV5-4,CASTPRDGSTDTQYF
TRBJ2-1,NA,TRBV11-2,CASSLVGSSYNEQFF
TRBJ2-5,NA,TRBV12-3/TRBV12-4,CASSLRGAETQYF
TRBJ2-7,NA,TRBV27,CASKVGPAHYEQYF
TRBJ1-5,NA,TRBV6-5,CASSTNRNQPQHF
TRBJ2-5,NA,TRBV6-1,CASSEQRGIQETQYF
TRBJ2-3,NA,TRBV5-4,CASSLVAGGRSRDTQYF
TRBJ1-2,NA,TRBV28,CASSPRRDGGYTF
TRBJ2-6,NA,TRBV30,CSLWAQSGANVLTF
TRBJ2-5,NA,TRBV18,CASSPARAGAGETQYF
TRBJ1-2,NA,TRBV18,CASSRDSNYGYTF
TRBJ1-6,once,TRBV2,CASSDEGSNSPLHF
TRBJ2-7,NA,TRBV29-1,CSVIGESMTYEQYF
TRBJ2-3,NA,TRBV6-6,CASSSRTADTDTQYF
TRBJ1-5,NA,TRBV24-1,CATSLGQGINQPQHF
TRBJ2-6,NA,TRBV12-1,CASSFGPAGQSGANVLTF
TRBJ2-3,NA,TRBV5-8,CASSLTDTQYF
TRBJ1-1,NA,TRBV7-9,CASSLQGRNTEAFF
TRBJ2-1,NA,TRBV12-3/TRBV12-4,CASSLLGVNEQFF
TRBJ1-3,NA,TRBV2,CASSSNRNTIYF